This T cell receptor (beta chain) was retrieved from a study of memory CD4+ T cells and cytomegalovirus serostatus (dated by TCRdb to about 2019). Concerning the study at large: The cohort included around 35 healthy adults from Belgium, of whom 9 were CMV seropositive and 24 were CMV seronegative. To replicate a published TCR-based CMV serostatus classifier, the study sequenced CD4+ memory TCRbeta repertoires from a Belgian cohort whose cytomegalovirus serostatus was known. Overall results and qualifications from the work: The original-framework classifier achieved a median bootstrapped AUC of approximately 0.95 with a 95% CI of 0.76-1.00 on the Belgian cohort. Of 170 or so previously reported CMV-associated TCRbeta sequences, some 67 appeared in the CD4+ memory repertoires, each in one to five individuals. For CMV serostatus prediction, a median bootstrapped AUC of 0.95 was reached with the original framework, and a median bootstrapped AUC of roughly 0.92 was reached with a US-trained random forest. The results were interpreted as suggesting that the CMV-associated TCR signature is largely present in the CD4+ memory repertoire. Only CD4+CD45RO+ memory cells were sequenced, unlike the original study, which covered naive and memory CD4+ and CD8+ populations.

Genomic DNA was extracted from sorted cells with the Quick-DNA Microprep Kit. Amplification of TCRbeta DNA was done with the immunoSEQ hsTCRbeta kit, following the protocol from the manufacturer. TCRbeta libraries were sequenced on an Illumina MiSeq instrument. For the original study's pipeline: Once out-of-frame sequences had been removed, a few million distinct TCRbeta sequences were left, which works out to an average of roughly 70,000 per individual. Each individual was scored using the number of 150 to 200 previously reported CMV-associated TCRbeta sequences that the individual carried and the total number of productive distinct TCRbeta sequences. A beta-binomial model was reimplemented in Python, and scikit-learn random forests with default parameters were trained on US cohort data. Classifier performance on the Belgian cohort was reported as the median AUC with percentile confidence intervals calculated over 10,000 bootstrap iterations. In its TCRdb copy, this immuneACCESS table keeps in-frame sequences only and misses some clones. Where compared with another copy, unresolved V genes explain less than half of these, and the others have no known cause. The DNA was the basis for D and trimming; V, J and clone size are from that table. In all, the sample holds 75,000 to 95,000 clones, and 65% to 85% of those were seen once. The top ten clonotypes cover around 0.84% of the sample.

Sequences ENHRY (CDR1) and SYGVKD (CDR2) are obtained from the germline V gene. A distance of 15 bases separates the germline ends of V and J, which lose 8 bases and 7 bases respectively. The cysteine opens and the phenylalanine closes a CDR3 of 13 amino acids. The retained sequence is limited to the CDR3, 39 bases, with the frame set at the first base. A FACSAria II was used to sort memory CD4+ T cells, defined as single viable CD3+CD4+CD8-CD45RO+ cells. CMV serostatus was determined with a Roche Elecsys assay detecting serum IgG against CMV pp150, pp28, p38 and p52. Following thawing, total CD4+ T cells were enriched through positive selection using CD4 magnetic microbeads. Samples originated from another study that specifically interrogated the CD4+ T cell memory repertoire. Peripheral blood mononuclear cells were isolated and cryopreserved according to standard operating procedures, and serum was stored at -80 degrees C. Staining used CD3-PerCP (BW264/56), CD4-APC (RPA-T4), CD45RO-PE (UCHT1) and CD8-Pacific Orange (3B5) antibodies, with Sytox blue excluding non-viable cells.

This clone was seen a handful of times. What this receptor recognizes is not known. No qualities accompany the bases; no much larger clone lies one base away. The sequenced sample consisted of memory CD4+ T cells from blood. The rearranged segments are TRBV10-3 and TRBJ1-3; 6 matching bases give a weak D call of TRBD1. The source is an adult in good health and CMV-seronegative. Read as DNA, the sequence is TGTGCCATCGGCGGGGGGCGGCTCAACACCATATATTTT. It is translated as CAIGGGRLNTIYF.